Shown below are 13 T cell receptor beta chains from a single sample sequenced in a study of OX40 agonist ivuxolimab in advanced cancers. Using immunoSEQ multiplex PCR, the repertoire was profiled, and TCRdb retains in-frame clones only, with some absent. The sample yields tens of thousands of clones, around 89% seen once. The sequenced sample was CD4+ or CD8+ T cells sorted from blood, obtained in a trial of the OX40 agonist ivuxolimab. These receptors all stem from an adult with an advanced solid tumor such as melanoma, head and neck, liver or kidney cancer.

This clone turned up a few times. The genes are TRBV7-9 and TRBJ2-7; D uncertain. V shed 6 bases and J shed 4 bases, with 10 bases lying between them. This CDR3 spans 12 amino acids. The germline gives CDR1 SEHNR, CDR2 FQNEAQ (reference sequence). Here the CDR3 DNA reads TGTGCCAGCAGGATGACTGGTTACGAGCAGTACTTC. This sequence encodes CASRMTGYEQYF.

The CDR3 sequence is CASSELGSTDTQYF. DNA for the CDR3: TGTGCCAGCAGTGAACTGGGTAGCACAGATACGCAGTATTTT. The gene calls are TRBV6-1 and TRBJ2-3; D gene unclear. The V gene's germline CDR1 is MNHNS and CDR2 SASEGT. V was trimmed by 2 bases and J by 0 bases, leaving 6 bases between them. CDR3 length: 14 residues.

This clone has a single count. The gene calls are TRBV28 and TRBJ2-7, with a tentative D call TRBD1 (5 bases). Germline CDR1 reads MDHEN; CDR2 reads SYDVKM. The V and J ends lost 4 bases and 3 bases respectively, with 16 bases between them. The CDR3 runs 15 residues. CDR3 in DNA: TGTGCCAGCAGTTCCCCCAGCAGGGCGGTCTACGAGCAGTACTTC. Its protein product is CASSSPSRAVYEQYF.

The CDR3 protein is CASSPFEFSGLEAFF. DNA for the CDR3: TGTGCCAGCTCACCATTTGAGTTCTCGGGGCTTGAAGCTTTCTTT. The chain combines TRBV18 with TRBJ1-1, with a weak D call TRBD1 (5 bases). Germline CDR1 reads KGHSH; CDR2 reads LQKENI. The CDR3 has 15 amino acids. Trimming stripped 2 bases from V and 7 bases from J, with 17 bases between. Combining the CDR3 with reference TRBV18 and TRBJ1-1 gives the whole variable domain NAGVMQNPRHLVRRRGQEARLRCSPMKGHSHVYWYRQLPEEGLKFMVYLQKENIIDESGMPKERFSAEFPKEGPSILRIQQVVRGDSAAYFCASSPFEFSGLEAFFGQGTRLTVV.

The V call is TRBV5-4, the J call TRBJ1-1; possibly TRBD1 for D (6 bases). The CDR3 sequence is 13 residues long. V gave up 4 bases and J gave up 1 base, with 8 bases separating them. CDR1 and CDR2 (germline): SGHNT, YYREEE (reference sequence). CDR3: CASSPGQNTEAFF. In DNA, the CDR3 is TGTGCCAGCAGCCCGGGACAGAACACTGAAGCTTTCTTT.

V usage is TRBV5-1 and J usage is TRBJ2-4, with TRBD2 as a possible D gene (6 bases). Germline-derived CDR1 and CDR2 are SGHRS and YFSETQ. Trimming left V 3 bases short and J 8 bases short, with 21 bases between. This CDR3 contains 16 residues. CDR3 protein: CASSWAGSAFGDIQYF. The CDR3 bases are TGCGCCAGCAGCTGGGCCGGGAGCGCCTTTGGAGACATTCAGTACTTC. Full variable domain (rest looked up from reference TRBV5-1 and TRBJ2-4): KAGVTQTPRYLIKTRGQQVTLSCSPISGHRSVSWYQQTPGQGLQFLFEYFSETQRNKGNFPGRFSGRQFSNSRSEMNVSTLELGDSALYLCASSWAGSAFGDIQYFGAGTRLSVL.

The chain couples TRBV30 to TRBJ2-7; 7 nucleotides line up with TRBD1. Per the germline V gene, CDR1 is GTSNPN and CDR2 is SVGIG (reference sequence). The CDR3 contains 13 residues. J gave up 3 bases and V 4 bases, and 6 bases lay outside the gene matches. CDR3 amino acids: CAWTWDSDYEQYF. The CDR3, as DNA: TGTGCCTGGACTTGGGACAGTGACTACGAGCAGTACTTC.

The rearrangement links TRBV27 to TRBJ2-1, with D perhaps TRBD1 (7 bases). Germline CDR1 and CDR2: MNHEY and SMNVEV (reference sequence). V lost 6 bases, J lost 0 bases, and 36 bases lay in between. This CDR3 is 23 amino acids long. CDR3 sequence (DNA): TGTGCCAGCAGCCCCCGGGGCAGGGGGTTGAGAGGGAGAGAGGGGGGCTCCTACAATGAGCAGTTCTTC. This gives the protein CASSPRGRGLRGREGGSYNEQFF.

The rearrangement joins TRBV5-1 to TRBJ1-1, with 8 bases lining up with TRBD1. This CDR3 spans 14 amino acids. The junction had 4 bases not matched to a gene; V was cut back by 5 bases and J by 1 base. Per germline, CDR1 SGHRS and CDR2 YFSETQ. The CDR3 region has the DNA TGCGCCAGCAGTACGGGACAGGAGAACACTGAAGCTTTCTTT. Translation gives CASSTGQENTEAFF.

This clone was counted between two and nine times. The chain couples TRBV9 to TRBJ2-1; 8 bases are a match to TRBD2. The CDR3 sequence is 12 residues long. V shed 3 bases and J 10 bases; nucleotides not matched to a gene: 3. From germline, CDR1 is SGDLS and CDR2 YYNGEE. CDR3 sequence reads: CASSAERGEQFF. CDR3 nucleotides: TGTGCCAGCAGCGCGGAGCGGGGGGAGCAGTTCTTC.

This rearrangement joins TRBV5-8 to TRBJ2-1; D unclear. CDR1 is SGHTS and CDR2 is YDEGEE in the germline V gene. Trimming stripped 2 bases from V and 10 bases from J, with 16 bases between. CDR3 size: 14 residues. The CDR3 nucleotides are TGTGCCAGCAGCTTAGTTTCCTTAAGGCTAGAGCAGTTCTTC. This encodes CASSLVSLRLEQFF.

CDR3 DNA: TGTGCCAGTAGTCTGGACTCATCTCAACGGGGCTACACCTTC. This codes for CASSLDSSQRGYTF. V gene TRBV19 combines with J gene TRBJ1-2; D unclear. The CDR3 runs 14 residues. V was trimmed by 5 bases and J by 8 bases, leaving 18 bases between them. CDR1 LNHDA and CDR2 SQIVND come from the germline V gene (reference sequence). Looking up the rest from reference TRBV19 and TRBJ1-2 gives the full variable domain: DGGITQSPKYLFRKEGQNVTLSCEQNLNHDAMYWYRQDPGQGLRLIYYSQIVNDFQKGDIAEGYSVSREKKESFPLTVTSAQKNPTAFYLCASSLDSSQRGYTFGSGTRLTVV.

The chain carries TRBV5-4 and TRBJ2-5; D is possibly TRBD1 (5 bases). CDR1 is SGHNT and CDR2 is YYREEE in the germline V gene (reference sequence). Trimming left V 0 bases short and J 2 bases short, with 14 bases between. The CDR3 totals 16 residues. For the CDR3, the DNA is TGTGCCAGCAGCTTGGGGGCAGGGTTTTTGCAAGAGACCCAGTACTTC. Residues: CASSLGAGFLQETQYF.